Described below is a single TCR beta chain sequence and its context. What it recognizes is unknown. From germline, CDR1 is SGHTA and CDR2 FQGNSA. Trimming shortened V by 3 bases and J by 6 bases, and 6 bases separated the two germline ends. This CDR3 contains 12 residues. This entry is derived from a study of cytomegalovirus exposure and HLA in healthy donors. Study overall: Findings of an earlier analysis included more than 90 million unique TCR beta sequences from 170 million or so T cells. Findings and caveats of the study: A later analysis linked a missense DCLRE1C variant to TCR beta V- and J-gene trimming.

PCR involved 60 Vbeta and 13 Jbeta primers. Libraries were prepared by immunoSEQ multiplex PCR; TCRdb keeps only in-frame clonotypes and omits some of them. The sample includes under 150,000 clones, roughly 80% seen only once; the top ten take about 1%. The V call is TRBV7-2, the J call TRBJ2-1; D remains unclear. This clonotype was sampled from a woman in her sixties in good health and CMV-seronegative. The material sequenced was PBMCs. DNA of the CDR3: TGTGCCAGCAGCTTGACGGGCAATGAGCAGTTCTTC. This sequence encodes CASSLTGNEQFF. The full variable domain, rest sourced from reference TRBV7-2 and TRBJ2-1, is GAGVSQSPSNKVTEKGKDVELRCDPISGHTALYWYRQSLGQGLEFLIYFQGNSAPDKSGLPSDRFSAERTGGSVSTLTIQRTQQEDSAVYLCASSLTGNEQFFGPGTRLTVL.